The clone carrying this T cell receptor (beta chain) occurred a few times. Its antigen is not identified. Other DNA sequences in this specimen translate into the identical CDR3. Profiled with immunoSEQ multiplex PCR; TCRdb holds only in-frame clones, not every one. The sample shows some 20,000 clones, roughly 87% of them seen only once. Blood CD4+ CD25-high CD127-low regulatory T cells supplied the genomic DNA template. Germline CDR1 is KGHSH and CDR2 is LQKENI. Trimming took 4 bases from V and 1 from J, leaving 4 bases between them. The CDR3 sequence is 12 residues long. The sample originates from a study of regulatory and conventional T cells in RAG deficiency. Findings of the study overall: Patient subsets had shorter CDR3s; Omenn Treg-Tconv overlap exceeded 75%.

A further study also used this sample, focusing on regulatory T cells. In that study: The primer mix had 52 TRBV and 13 TRBJ primers.

This sequence originates from a human donor in good health. The sequencing sample was made of Tregs sorted from blood. This rearrangement joins TRBV18 to TRBJ1-1; no clear D. CDR3 in DNA: TGTGCCAGCTCACGCACGAACACTGAAGCTTTCTTT. Translation gives CASSRTNTEAFF.